The present entry profiles one TCR beta chain with its context. Its specific antigen is unknown. No base-level quality is on record; no much larger clone is a single base apart. Ophthalmopathy patients had moderately to severely active disease, Clinical Activity Score of at least 3, NOSPECS grade of at least 4, and duration under 3 months. Patients with uncontrolled infections, other autoimmune diseases, pregnancy or lactation were excluded. Clinical symptoms, serum thyroxine and TRAb, thyroid ultrasound, and orbital computed tomography formed the basis for the diagnoses. PBMCs were separated from roughly 9.3 ml of fresh peripheral blood using Ficoll-Paque density gradient centrifugation. Trizol reagent was used to extract total RNA, and RNA quality was then checked on an Agilent 2100 Bioanalyzer. The CDR3 sequence holds 17 residues, the cysteine and phenylalanine included. The kept DNA is CDR3 alone, 51 bases in frame from the first base. V was cut back by 1 base and J by 1 base, leaving a gap of 16 bases between them. As encoded in the germline V gene, CDR1 is MNHEY while CDR2 is SVGEGT.

These data are taken from a study of T cells in Graves' hyperthyroidism and ophthalmopathy (dated by TCRdb to between 2018 and 2021). Some background on the complete study: Peripheral blood samples were taken at initial diagnosis, before any treatment was given. To identify distinguishing TCR V-J signatures, a discovery cohort of some 100 patients was used, comprising 43 with Graves' ophthalmopathy and approximately 57 with stable Graves' hyperthyroidism. An independent validation cohort of under 20 hyperthyroidism patients and about 16 patients who later progressed to ophthalmopathy tested prospective prediction of ophthalmopathy. The approximately 100 discovery patients were randomly divided into training and test sets at a 7:3 ratio. Thyroid tissue and blood T-cell repertoires from six Graves' hyperthyroidism patients were also compared in the study. Following sampling, methimazole starting at 30 mg daily was given to hyperthyroidism patients, and high-dose intravenous methylprednisolone was given to ophthalmopathy patients. The paper describes TCR Vbeta CDR3 sequencing of 135 peripheral blood samples, made up of roughly 40 ophthalmopathy patients, roughly 72 hyperthyroidism patients and 17 progressor patients.

The TCR beta CDR3 regions were amplified from the RNA transcripts. A first-round RT-PCR of the TCR CDR3 used the HTBI primer set with the Qiagen OneStep RT-PCR kit. Libraries were constructed in a second round of multiplex PCR, after which size selection and purification were performed. Paired-end sequencing of the libraries was performed with 100 bp reads on an Illumina HiSeq2000. As for how the authors treated the data: SOAPnuke was used to process the raw data, throwing out any read that contained adapters or uncalled bases, had a mean Phred below 15, or lacked an exact constant-primer or identifier match. High-quality paired reads were merged with COPE v1.2.5, and unique nucleotide sequences were defined as clonotypes. Clonotypes were aligned to IMGT TRBV, TRBD and TRBJ reference segments using MiTCR v1.1. Analysis was restricted to V-J combinations with a frequency above 0.0001, which covered over 98% of repertoires. The TCS score was defined as the ratio of F50 (clonal expansion) to E x V (chaos), calculated using BLOSUM62-based TCRdist between CDR3 peptides within each V-J. Welch's t-statistics and random forest reduced around 550 V-J features to around 14, which were used in a naive Bayes classifier (R e1071). TCRdb reanalyzed the raw reads on its own, using fastp at Q25 for trimming and MiXCR for clone calling, and kept in-frame beta chains. Rows with one shared CDR3 protein collapse into an entry with the most common genes and DNA. In this record, the V and J calls reflect TCRdb's handling and not the investigators' own analysis. The sample table holds some 490,000 distinct CDR3 sequences, of which less than 25% were seen once. Roughly 49% of the sample lies in the top ten.

Overall results and qualifications from the work: No statistical method was used to set the sample size in advance, and investigators knew the group allocation. Blood samples also contained most of the expanded thyroid clonotypes (frequency above 0.001), which suggests that blood repertoires may reflect thyroid immune responses. In validation, the model predicted progression to ophthalmopathy with 55% to 71% sensitivity and approximately 72% specificity, a median of 6.5 months before onset. Ophthalmopathy was separated from stable hyperthyroidism by a 13 V-J signature model, with 85% to 90% sensitivity and about 81% specificity obtained in cross-validation and 80%/75% obtained in testing.

The sequence was obtained from a woman aged 70-85 years with Graves' ophthalmopathy. The V and J genes are TRBV6-2 or TRBV6-3 and TRBJ1-1, with the D gene not clear enough to name. Specimen: blood. The encoded CDR3 is CASSYFGPGKRNTEAFF. The bases read TGTGCCAGCAGTTACTTTGGGCCAGGTAAAAGGAACACTGAAGCTTTCTTT.